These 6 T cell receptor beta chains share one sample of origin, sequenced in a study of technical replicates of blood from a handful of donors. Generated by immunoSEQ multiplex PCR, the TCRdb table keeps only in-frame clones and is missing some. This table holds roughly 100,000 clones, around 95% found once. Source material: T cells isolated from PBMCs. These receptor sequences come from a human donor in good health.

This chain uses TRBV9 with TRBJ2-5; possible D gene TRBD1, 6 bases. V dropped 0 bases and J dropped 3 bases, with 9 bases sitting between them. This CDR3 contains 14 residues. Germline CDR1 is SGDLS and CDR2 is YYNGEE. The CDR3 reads CASSVGDMKETQYF. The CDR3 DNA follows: TGTGCCAGCAGCGTAGGGGACATGAAAGAGACCCAGTACTTC.

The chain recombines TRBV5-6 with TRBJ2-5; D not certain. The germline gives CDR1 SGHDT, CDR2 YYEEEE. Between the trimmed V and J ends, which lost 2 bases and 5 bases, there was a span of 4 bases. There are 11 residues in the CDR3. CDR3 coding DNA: TGTGCCAGCAGCTTCATGGAGACCCAGTACTTC. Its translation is CASSFMETQYF.

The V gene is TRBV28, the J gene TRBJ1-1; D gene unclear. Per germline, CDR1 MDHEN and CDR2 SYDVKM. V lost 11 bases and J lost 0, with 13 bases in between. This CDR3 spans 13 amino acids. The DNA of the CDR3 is TGTGCCTTTCGGGCGGGTATGAACACTGAAGCTTTCTTT. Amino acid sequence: CAFRAGMNTEAFF.

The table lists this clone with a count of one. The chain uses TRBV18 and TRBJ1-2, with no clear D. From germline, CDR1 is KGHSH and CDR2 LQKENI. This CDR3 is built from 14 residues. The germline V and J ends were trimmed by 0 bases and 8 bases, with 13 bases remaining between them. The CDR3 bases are TGTGCCAGCTCACCACCGTTCCGGGAAGGAGGCTACACCTTC. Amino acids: CASSPPFREGGYTF.

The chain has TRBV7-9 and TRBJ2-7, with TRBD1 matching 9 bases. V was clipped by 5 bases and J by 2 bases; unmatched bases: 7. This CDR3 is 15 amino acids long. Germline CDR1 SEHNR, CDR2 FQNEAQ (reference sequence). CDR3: CASSPGQGKAYEQYF. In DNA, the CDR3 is TGTGCCAGCAGCCCGGGACAGGGTAAGGCCTACGAGCAGTACTTC.

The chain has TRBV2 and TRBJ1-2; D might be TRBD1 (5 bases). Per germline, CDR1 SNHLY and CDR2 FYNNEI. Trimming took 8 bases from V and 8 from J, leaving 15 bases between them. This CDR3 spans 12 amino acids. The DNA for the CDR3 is TGTGCCAGCGAAGAAGGGGCGGGGGGCTACACCTTC. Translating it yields CASEEGAGGYTF. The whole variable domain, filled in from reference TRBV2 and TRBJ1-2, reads EPEVTQTPSHQVTQMGQEVILRCVPISNHLYFYWYRQILGQKVEFLVSFYNNEISEKSEIFDDQFSVERPDGSNFTLKIRSTKLEDSAMYFCASEEGAGGYTFGSGTRLTVV.